This TCR beta chain was identified in a study of graft-versus-host responses after intestinal transplantation. Study-wide context: Every recipient underwent anti-thymocyte globulin induction, then tacrolimus and steroids for two to three years.

On this clone itself: What it recognizes is unknown.

V lost 1 base and J lost 7, with 11 bases in between. Germline V gene lookup returns CDR1 PRHDT and CDR2 FYEKMQ (reference sequence). This CDR3 is 13 amino acids long. Here immunoSEQ multiplex PCR was the method, and the copy in TCRdb shows in-frame clones only, minus some. The top ten clones hold 0.53% of a sample with about 27,000 clones, over 90% of them seen once. Study-wide results and limits: Maximum circulating GvH clone levels tracked with early post-transplant HvG decreases.

The origin of this receptor is a human patient who received an intestinal transplant, so some T cells may come from the graft donor. This chain uses TRBV13 with TRBJ2-7, with D possibly being TRBD2 (5 bases). The input for sequencing was PBMCs, taken 18 days after transplant. The CDR3 region has the DNA TGTGCCAGCAGCTTAGAACGGGCGGGTGAGCAGTACTTC. Translated: CASSLERAGEQYF.